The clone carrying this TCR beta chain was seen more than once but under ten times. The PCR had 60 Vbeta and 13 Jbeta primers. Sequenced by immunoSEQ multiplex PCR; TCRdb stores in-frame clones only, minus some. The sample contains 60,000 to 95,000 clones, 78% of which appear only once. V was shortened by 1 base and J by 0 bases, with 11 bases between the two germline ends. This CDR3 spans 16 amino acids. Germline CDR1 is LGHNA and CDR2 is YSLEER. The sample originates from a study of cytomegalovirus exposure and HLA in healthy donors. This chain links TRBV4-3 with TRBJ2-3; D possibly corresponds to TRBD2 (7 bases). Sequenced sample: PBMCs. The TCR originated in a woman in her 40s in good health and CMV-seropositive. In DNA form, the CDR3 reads TGCGCCAGCAGCCAAGGGGGGGGCCTTAGCACAGATACGCAGTATTTT. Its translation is CASSQGGGLSTDTQYF.